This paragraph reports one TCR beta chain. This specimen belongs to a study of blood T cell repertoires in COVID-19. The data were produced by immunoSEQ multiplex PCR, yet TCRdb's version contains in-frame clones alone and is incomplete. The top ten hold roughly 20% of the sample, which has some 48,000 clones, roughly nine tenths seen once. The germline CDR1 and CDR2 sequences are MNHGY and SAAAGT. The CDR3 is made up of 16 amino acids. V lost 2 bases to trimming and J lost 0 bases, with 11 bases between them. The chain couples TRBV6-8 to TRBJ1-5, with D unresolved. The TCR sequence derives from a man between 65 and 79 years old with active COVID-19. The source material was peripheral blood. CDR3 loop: CASSYAGSYSNQPQHF. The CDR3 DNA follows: TGTGCCAGCAGTTACGCAGGATCATATAGCAATCAGCCCCAGCATTTT.